A single T cell receptor beta chain is shown here with its context. What it recognizes is unknown. These data come from a study of cytomegalovirus exposure and HLA in healthy donors. The study, taken as a whole, reports: According to an earlier analysis, most TCR beta V segments yielded productive rearrangements about 87% or about 30% of the time. A later analysis linked a missense variant in DCLRE1C to the trimming of TCR beta V and J genes.

The CDR3 consists of 18 residues. Germline V lookup: CDR1 SGHVS, CDR2 FNYEAQ. The trim removed 5 bases at V and 5 bases at J, leaving 16 bases unmatched. A multiplex PCR was run with 60 Vbeta primers and 13 Jbeta primers. Repertoires were generated with immunoSEQ multiplex PCR, while TCRdb's copy carries only in-frame clones and drops some. The sample carries 110,000 to 150,000 clones, more than 65% recorded once. Source material: PBMCs. The V call is TRBV7-6, the J call TRBJ2-1; 9 positions agree with TRBD1. The sequence derives from a woman aged 25 to 45 in good health and CMV-seronegative. The CDR3 DNA follows: TGTGCCAGCAGCCTAAGATCTTCCGGGACAGGGTACGACAATGAGCAGTTCTTC. Translating gives CASSLRSSGTGYDNEQFF.